The 10 T cell receptor beta chains below all came from one sample that was sequenced in a study of blood T cell repertoires in COVID-19 (TCRdb year 2020). The library was obtained by the immunoSEQ multiplex PCR assay. TCRdb provides this immuneACCESS table in a form limited to in-frame rearrangements. Some clones are lacking; in checked studies, under half of them reflect an unresolved V gene, and why the rest are absent is not known. This sample is represented by about 150,000 clones; 86% of them were singletons. The biggest ten clones account for less than 5.5% of the sample. Sequencing was done on a sample of PBMCs or T cells enriched from blood (not recorded which). The origin of the receptors is a man aged 45 to 65 who had recovered from COVID-19.

This clone was counted between two and nine times. The V gene is TRBV6-5, the J gene TRBJ2-5, with D possibly matching TRBD2 (5 bases). Trimming left V 5 bases short and J 5 bases short, with 15 bases between. The germline gives CDR1 MNHEY, CDR2 SVGAGI. The CDR3 is made up of 14 amino acids. The CDR3 region is CASSMDSPWETQYF. CDR3 DNA sequence: TGTGCCAGCAGTATGGACTCGCCATGGGAGACCCAGTACTTC.

This chain connects TRBV5-1 to TRBJ2-1; TRBD2 agrees at 10 bases. Losses at the gene ends were 1 base for V and 6 bases for J; bases not matched to a gene: 7. The CDR3 has 16 residues. Germline-derived CDR1 and CDR2 are SGHRS and YFSETQ. The CDR3 protein is CASSLPSGSRGNEQFF. The CDR3 nucleotides read TGCGCCAGCAGCTTGCCTAGCGGGAGCAGGGGCAATGAGCAGTTCTTC.

The chain has TRBV6-6 and TRBJ2-6; TRBD1 is a possible D gene (5 bases). The germline V and J ends were trimmed by 6 bases and 4 bases, with 7 bases remaining between them. CDR3 length equals 13 residues. Germline CDR1 MNHNY, CDR2 SVGAGI (reference sequence). Here the CDR3 DNA reads TGTGCCAGCAGGGGGCCAGGGGCCAACGTCCTGACTTTC. Translation gives CASRGPGANVLTF.

This chain joins TRBV7-9 and TRBJ2-3; no reliable D call. The CDR3 is 13 residues long. With 1 base removed from V and 7 bases from J, the gap between germline ends came to 9 bases. Germline CDR1 SEHNR, CDR2 FQNEAQ (reference sequence). In nucleotides, the CDR3 is TGTGCCAGCAGCTTAGTACAGCCCCATACGCAGTATTTT. Protein sequence: CASSLVQPHTQYF.

This chain links TRBV5-4 with TRBJ2-7, with D unresolved. Germline CDR1 SGHNT, CDR2 YYREEE (reference sequence). V was clipped by 1 base and J by 0 bases, with 8 bases between them. The CDR3 sequence is 14 residues long. CDR3 sequence: CASSLHGVSYEQYV. Written as DNA, the CDR3 is TGTGCCAGCAGCTTGCATGGAGTCTCCTACGAGCAGTACGTC.

J is TRBJ2-1 and V is TRBV4-1, with D uncertain. Trimming stripped 4 bases from V and 2 bases from J, with 9 bases between. This CDR3 spans 14 amino acids. Germline assignment: CDR1 MGHRA and CDR2 YSYEKL. The CDR3 DNA reads as TGCGCCAGCAGCCGACCGGGTACCTACAATGAGCAGTTCTTC. Translation gives CASSRPGTYNEQFF.

The rearrangement joins TRBV20-1 to TRBJ1-2; 8 positions agree with TRBD1. V lost 3 bases to trimming and J lost 4 bases; unmatched junction nucleotides: 16. Germline-derived CDR1 and CDR2 are DFQATT and SNEGSKA (reference sequence). The CDR3 consists of 17 residues. CDR3 region: CSASGLGVTGEIYGYTF. DNA for the CDR3: TGCAGTGCTAGTGGTCTTGGAGTGACAGGGGAGATCTATGGCTACACCTTC.

V and J are TRBV18 and TRBJ2-4; perhaps TRBD2 as D (6 bases). The CDR3 spans 17 residues. Germline V gives CDR1 KGHSH, CDR2 LQKENI. The V end lost 3 bases, the J end lost 5 bases, and 20 bases lay between the germline ends. The CDR3 reads CASSPVPLLREQNIQYF. CDR3 in DNA: TGTGCCAGCTCACCTGTCCCGTTGTTGCGGGAACAAAACATTCAGTACTTC.

This chain connects TRBV5-1 to TRBJ2-1; perhaps TRBD1 as D (6 bases). The CDR3 consists of 15 residues. Trimming pared 2 bases from V and 0 bases from J, leaving 9 bases between. The germline V gene encodes CDR1 SGHRS and CDR2 YFSETQ. The DNA of the CDR3 is TGCGCCAGCAGCTTACAGGGAATCTCCTACAATGAGCAGTTCTTC. Translating it yields CASSLQGISYNEQFF.

V gene TRBV6-5 combines with J gene TRBJ2-3; a weak D match, TRBD2 (6 bases). Trimming took off 8 bases at V and 0 bases at J, with 12 bases between the two ends. In germline, CDR1 is MNHEY, CDR2 SVGAGI. This CDR3 region has 14 residues. CDR3 region: CASLRGTSTDTQYF. In nucleotides, the CDR3 is TGTGCCAGCCTTCGCGGGACTAGCACAGATACGCAGTATTTT.